This is a list of T cell receptor beta chains from one sample in a study of blood T cells in healthy people across ages. TCRdb recomputed calls from the 5' RACE reads with MiXCR, one row per CDR3 protein. The sample records under 1,000,000 distinct CDR3 sequences, 30% to 45% being singletons. Sequencing was performed on blood. The receptors were sampled from a man aged 18 to 29 in good health. The CDR3 runs from the conserved cysteine through the conserved F or W. A D gene is named only where the DNA matches it firmly. Clone size is given for some rows only: seen once, a few or many times, or a class if the clone is expanded.

>few|TRBV27|TRBD1|TRBJ2-1
CASSLSYRDRVFF
TGTGCCAGCAGTTTATCATACAGGGACAGGGTGTTCTTC
>.|TRBV5-1|.|TRBJ2-1
CASSLDGGLSYNEQFF
TGCGCCAGCAGCTTGGACGGGGGCCTCTCCTACAATGAGCAGTTCTTC
>.|TRBV3-1|.|TRBJ1-6
CASSHTPAVRASPLHF
TGTGCCAGCAGCCACACCCCGGCGGTTCGGGCTTCACCCCTCCACTTT
>.|TRBV14|.|TRBJ1-2
CAGSQEKRGGYTF
TGTGCCGGCAGCCAAGAGAAGAGGGGTGGCTACACCTTC
>few|TRBV27|.|TRBJ1-2
CASSWTLYGYTF
TGTGCCAGCAGTTGGACCCTGTATGGCTACACCTTC
>few|TRBV10-3|TRBD1|TRBJ1-1
CATEKTGGGSGVSTEAFF
TGTGCCACCGAAAAAACAGGGGGCGGGAGCGGGGTGAGCACTGAAGCTTTCTTT
>few|TRBV12-3/TRBV12-4|.|TRBJ1-1
CASSSDGGGVAFF
TGTGCCAGCAGTTCAGACGGGGGAGGGGTAGCTTTCTTT
>.|TRBV12-3/TRBV12-4|TRBD1|TRBJ2-2
CASRLTGIAGELFF
TGTGCCAGCCGATTGACAGGGATCGCCGGGGAGCTGTTTTTT
>few|TRBV12-3/TRBV12-4|.|TRBJ2-1
CASRSDSPEQFF
TGTGCCAGCAGGTCGGACAGCCCAGAGCAGTTCTTC
>few|TRBV12-3/TRBV12-4|.|TRBJ2-5
CASSPQHFSYNEQYF
TGTGCCAGCAGTCCACAGCACTTCTCCTACAATGAGCAGTACTTC
>many|TRBV29-1|.|TRBJ2-7
CSVDWQGRHEQYF
TGCAGCGTTGACTGGCAGGGAAGGCACGAGCAGTACTTC
>.|TRBV7-9|TRBD1|TRBJ1-6
CASSPSTGSDSPLHF
TGTGCCAGCAGCCCCTCGACAGGGTCGGATTCACCCCTCCACTTT
>.|TRBV20-1|.|TRBJ2-1
CSAWVQETQFF
TGCAGTGCATGGGTCCAAGAGACCCAGTTCTTC
>many|TRBV14|.|TRBJ2-1
CASSQFAGAYNEQFF
TGTGCCAGCAGCCAATTCGCAGGGGCCTACAATGAGCAGTTCTTC
>few|TRBV12-3/TRBV12-4|.|TRBJ1-6
CAGSPGVLNSPLHF
TGTGCCGGCAGTCCCGGGGTGCTTAATTCACCCCTCCACTTT
>.|TRBV2|TRBD1|TRBJ2-1
CASADRENSEQFF
TGTGCCAGCGCAGACAGGGAGAATAGTGAGCAGTTCTTC
>.|TRBV20-1|.|TRBJ2-1
CSARFSFGTGLRDEQFF
TGCAGTGCTAGATTTTCTTTTGGGACGGGACTCAGGGATGAGCAGTTCTTC
>many|TRBV29-1|TRBD1|TRBJ1-1
CSAQRTGGDTEAFF
TGCAGCGCCCAGCGGACAGGGGGGGACACTGAAGCTTTCTTT
>.|TRBV9|.|TRBJ2-3
CASSARLFTDTQYF
TGTGCCAGCAGCGCCCGCCTCTTCACAGATACGCAGTATTTT
>many|TRBV4-1|.|TRBJ1-5
CASSQDKENYQPQHF
TGCGCCAGCAGCCAAGACAAGGAGAATTATCAGCCCCAGCATTTT
>many|TRBV28|TRBD1|TRBJ2-3
CASRIGQGGVTDTQYF
TGTGCCAGCAGAATCGGACAGGGGGGTGTGACAGATACGCAGTATTTT
>.|TRBV5-1|TRBD1|TRBJ2-6
CASSFLGTGVVSGANVLTF
TGCGCCAGCAGCTTTCTCGGGACAGGGGTTGTCTCTGGGGCCAACGTCCTGACTTTC
>.|TRBV2|.|TRBJ2-2
CASSETRVNTGELFF
TGTGCCAGCAGTGAAACTAGGGTGAACACCGGGGAGCTGTTTTTT
>many|TRBV20-1|.|TRBJ2-5
CSAVRETQYF
TGCAGTGCTGTCCGGGAGACCCAGTACTTC
>.|TRBV5-1|.|TRBJ1-1
CASSLALEENTEAFF
TGCGCCAGCAGCTTGGCCCTCGAGGAGAACACTGAAGCTTTCTTT
>.|TRBV5-1|.|TRBJ2-2
CASSSFDVQNTGELFF
TGCGCCAGCAGCTCCTTTGACGTACAGAACACCGGGGAGCTGTTTTTT
>few|TRBV4-1|.|TRBJ2-1
CASSQDESRQISGEQFF
TGCGCCAGCAGCCAAGATGAATCGCGGCAGATTTCGGGAGAGCAGTTCTTC